The next 10 T cell receptor beta chains were all read from a single sample in a study of metastatic and nonmetastatic thyroid tumors. No patient received treatment before thyroid surgery. Using MiXCR, TCRdb reanalyzed the PCR reads. The sample consists of more than 8,500 clones, 10% to 11% of them appearing once. Sequenced: tumor tissue. The receptors were gathered from a female donor with papillary thyroid cancer or a benign thyroid nodule (not recorded which). Some clones in this sample may be carry-over from other donors' samples.

This chain links TRBV6-1 with TRBJ2-7; D uncertain. Trimming took 3 bases from V and 0 from J, leaving 9 bases between them. CDR1 and CDR2 (germline): MNHNS, SASEGT. The CDR3 totals 14 residues. The CDR3 reads CASSERGRSYEQYF. The CDR3 bases are TGTGCCAGCAGTGAGAGAGGACGCTCCTACGAGCAGTACTTC.

This clone was counted ten times or more. A clone one base away is much larger, so this may be a read error. The genes are TRBV12-3 or TRBV12-4 and TRBJ1-6, with D unclear. The length of the CDR3 is 16 residues. The DNA of the CDR3 is TGTGCCAGCAGTACCCGAGGAAGCTCCGATAATTCACCCCTCCACTTT. It codes for CASSTRGSSDNSPLHF.

The genes are TRBV6-2 or TRBV6-3 and TRBJ1-1; maybe TRBD1 (5 bases). Per the germline V gene, CDR1 is MNHEY and CDR2 is SVGEGT. This CDR3 region has 19 residues. With 7 bases removed from V and 1 base from J, the gap between germline ends came to 28 bases. The DNA for the CDR3 is TGTGCCAGCACCGGGGCGCCTCTCCACGGGGTGGGGGAGAACACTGAAGCTTTCTTT. Its translation is CASTGAPLHGVGENTEAFF.

The J gene is TRBJ1-5, the V gene TRBV12-3 or TRBV12-4; D gene unclear. V was trimmed by 5 bases and J by 2 bases, leaving 10 bases between them. The CDR3 loop spans 14 amino acids. The CDR3 nucleotides read TGTGCCAGCAGTGAAAGTGGGGGCAATCAGCCCCAGCATTTT. It translates to CASSESGGNQPQHF.

The sample holds many counts of this clone. V usage is TRBV20-1 and J usage is TRBJ1-5, with TRBD1 as a possible D gene (5 bases). Germline V gives CDR1 DFQATT, CDR2 SNEGSKA (reference sequence). The CDR3 contains 21 residues. V was trimmed by 1 base and J by 0 bases, leaving 28 bases between them. The CDR3 sequence is CSARVGQGRSMHGYSNQPQHF. The CDR3 DNA is TGCAGTGCTAGAGTGGGGCAGGGACGCAGTATGCATGGGTATAGCAATCAGCCCCAGCATTTT.

The V call is TRBV11-3, the J call TRBJ2-5, with unresolved D. Trimming took 1 base from V and 5 from J, leaving 5 bases between them. Germline values: CDR1 SGHNT, CDR2 YENEEA. CDR3 length: 12 amino acids. CDR3 in DNA: TGTGCCAGCAGCTTAGTATCTGAGACCCAGTACTTC. Amino acid sequence: CASSLVSETQYF.

CDR3 bases: TGTGCCTGGAGTGGTGGGAGCGGTGACAATGAGCAGTTCTTC. This codes for CAWSGGSGDNEQFF. The V gene is TRBV30, the J gene TRBJ2-1; D is perhaps TRBD2 (5 bases). V shed 1 base and J shed 5 bases, with 12 bases lying between them. CDR1 GTSNPN and CDR2 SVGIG come from the germline V gene (reference sequence). The CDR3 length is 14 residues.

This clone was seen many times. The chain employs TRBV15 and TRBJ1-4; the D is unclear. The CDR3 consists of 13 residues. V dropped 0 bases and J dropped 8 bases, with 7 bases sitting between them. CDR1 LNHNV and CDR2 YYDKDF come from the germline V gene (reference sequence). The CDR3 loop is CATSRDPGEKLFF. CDR3 in DNA: TGTGCCACCAGCAGAGATCCGGGCGAAAAACTGTTTTTT.

The sample holds many counts of this clone. The chain has TRBV18 and TRBJ2-5, with TRBD1 matching over 8 bases. CDR1 and CDR2 from the germline V gene are KGHSH and LQKENI. Trimming took 5 bases from V and 2 from J; bases not matched to a gene: 7. CDR3 length equals 15 residues. CDR3 DNA sequence: TGTGCCAGCTCATCCCAAGGACAGGGACAAGAGACCCAGTACTTC. Translated: CASSSQGQGQETQYF.

This clone was found many times. This sequence joins TRBV7-8 and TRBJ2-3; a possible D gene is TRBD2 (5 bases). The germline CDR1 and CDR2 sequences are SGHVS and FQNEAQ. The CDR3 has 15 amino acids. Trimming shortened V by 2 bases and J by 7 bases, and 16 bases separated the two germline ends. The DNA of the CDR3 is TGTGCCAGCAGCTTACGAACCCGAATCGGGAATACGCAGTATTTT. Translated: CASSLRTRIGNTQYF.